One and the same sample provided the 7 T cell receptor beta chains below, sequenced in a study of blood T cells in healthy people across ages. The use of a sample-barcoded 5' primer and a J-beta primer mix characterized a second PCR of 7 to 11 cycles. TCRdb re-analysed the 5' RACE reads in MiXCR, keeping a single row per CDR3 protein. This table holds about 1 million distinct CDR3 sequences, 45% found once. The sequencing sample was made of blood. The origin of the receptors is a woman aged 55-69 years in good health.

This clonotype was counted many times. The genes are TRBV20-1 and TRBJ2-5; 11 bases line up with TRBD2. Germline assignment: CDR1 DFQATT and CDR2 SNEGSKA (reference sequence). The CDR3 runs to 16 residues. Germline trimming cut 6 bases from V and 5 bases from J; bases unmatched to any gene: 14. This CDR3 reads CSAQSTSGSRRETQYF. The CDR3 DNA reads TGCAGTGCCCAGAGCACTAGCGGGAGTCGTCGGGAGACCCAGTACTTC.

This chain links TRBV15 with TRBJ1-2, with 7 bases lining up with TRBD1. Germline V gives CDR1 LNHNV, CDR2 YYDKDF (reference sequence). J lost 4 bases, V lost 5 bases, and 4 bases had no gene match. This CDR3 has 13 residues. The CDR3: CATSDRQGYGYTF. CDR3 DNA: TGTGCCACCAGCGACCGACAGGGCTATGGCTACACCTTC.

The gene calls are TRBV30 and TRBJ2-3; 13 bases are shared with TRBD2. This CDR3 contains 15 residues. Trimming at V came to 4 bases and at J to 8 bases, leaving 9 bases not matched to a gene. Germline CDR1 GTSNPN, CDR2 SVGIG (reference sequence). CDR3 DNA: TGTGCCTGGAATCGACGGACTAGCGGGAGAGGTACGCAGTATTTT. Protein product: CAWNRRTSGRGTQYF. The whole variable domain, remainder taken from reference TRBV30 and TRBJ2-3, is SQTIHQWPATLVQPVGSPLSLECTVEGTSNPNLYWYRQAAGRGLQLLFYSVGIGQISSEVPQNLSASRPQDRQFILSSKKLLLSDSGFYLCAWNRRTSGRGTQYFGPGTRLTVL.

The chain links TRBV5-1 to TRBJ2-1; a possible D gene is TRBD1 (6 bases). Trimming took 4 bases from V and 12 from J, leaving 20 bases between them. The CDR3 loop spans 14 amino acids. Germline V gives CDR1 SGHRS, CDR2 YFSETQ. The CDR3 reads CASSLGHNTDTQFF. In nucleotides, the CDR3 is TGCGCCAGCAGCCTGGGACATAACACAGATACGCAGTTCTTC.

The V gene is TRBV3-1, the J gene TRBJ2-7; D may be TRBD2 (6 bases). Germline V lookup: CDR1 LGHDT, CDR2 YNNKEL (reference sequence). This CDR3 contains 15 residues. V was trimmed by 0 bases and J by 2 bases, leaving 11 bases between them. This CDR3 is CASSQEGGRTYEQYF. DNA for the CDR3: TGTGCCAGCAGCCAAGAGGGGGGACGGACCTACGAGCAGTACTTC.

The genes are TRBV5-5 and TRBJ1-2; TRBD1 matches 9 bases. CDR1 SGHKS and CDR2 YYEKEE come from the germline V gene (reference sequence). The CDR3 totals 15 residues. V lost 4 bases, J lost 4 bases, and 8 bases stayed unmatched. The CDR3 here is CASSPTGGGIYGYTF. The DNA of the CDR3 is TGTGCCAGCAGCCCGACAGGGGGTGGGATCTATGGCTACACCTTC.

The chain has TRBV4-2 and TRBJ2-1; D is uncertain. The J call is uncertain, as TRBJ2-7 better fits the DNA end. Germline assignment: CDR1 LGHNA and CDR2 YNFKEQ. The CDR3 sequence is 14 residues long. The chain's CDR3 is CASSSTPGYNEQYF. The CDR3 region has the DNA TGTGCCAGCAGCTCAACCCCTGGGTACAATGAGCAGTACTTC.